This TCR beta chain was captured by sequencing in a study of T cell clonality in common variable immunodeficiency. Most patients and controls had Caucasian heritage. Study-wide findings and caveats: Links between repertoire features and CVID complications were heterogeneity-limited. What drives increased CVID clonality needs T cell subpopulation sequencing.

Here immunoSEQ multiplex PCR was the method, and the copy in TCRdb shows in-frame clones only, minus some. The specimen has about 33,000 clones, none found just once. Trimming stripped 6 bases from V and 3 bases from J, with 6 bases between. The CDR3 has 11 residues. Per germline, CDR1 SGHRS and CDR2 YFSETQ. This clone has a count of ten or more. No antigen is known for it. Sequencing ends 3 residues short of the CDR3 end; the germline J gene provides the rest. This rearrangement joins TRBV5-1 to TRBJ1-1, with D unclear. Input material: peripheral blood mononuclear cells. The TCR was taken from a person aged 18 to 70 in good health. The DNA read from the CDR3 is TGCGCCAGCAACTCTGACACTGAA. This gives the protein CASNSDTE. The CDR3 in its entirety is CASNSDTEAFF. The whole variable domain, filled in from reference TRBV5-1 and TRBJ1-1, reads KAGVTQTPRYLIKTRGQQVTLSCSPISGHRSVSWYQQTPGQGLQFLFEYFSETQRNKGNFPGRFSGRQFSNSRSEMNVSTLELGDSALYLCASNSDTEAFFGQGTRLTVV.